What follows are 5 T cell receptor beta chains derived from one specimen sequenced in a study of PD-1 blockade in classical Hodgkin lymphoma. The protocol was immunoSEQ multiplex PCR, while the TCRdb copy is restricted to in-frame clones and leaves out a portion. The sample yields around 70,000 clones, 71% seen once. Every patient had relapsed following autologous stem cell transplantation, and cohorts differed in brentuximab vedotin exposure. This sample comprised peripheral blood mononuclear cells (PBMCs), obtained before the second cycle of nivolumab. These receptor sequences come from a human donor with classical Hodgkin lymphoma.

The chain couples TRBV13 to TRBJ1-1; 9 bases match TRBD1. CDR1 is PRHDT, CDR2 FYEKMQ, per germline (reference sequence). This CDR3 has 15 amino acids. V dropped 5 bases and J dropped 3; count of bases not matched to a gene: 7. CDR3 nucleotide sequence: TGTGCCAGCAGCAGGACAGGGGACGGGTACACTGAAGCTTTCTTT. This codes for CASSRTGDGYTEAFF.

The rearrangement links TRBV29-1 to TRBJ2-3; 11 nucleotides line up with TRBD1. The CDR3 sequence is 16 residues long. Trimming took 5 bases from V and 0 from J; bases not matched to a gene: 7. The germline CDR1 and CDR2 sequences are SQVTM and ANQGSEA. The CDR3: CSVRDRGTGSTDTQYF. In DNA, the CDR3 is TGCAGCGTTAGGGACAGGGGGACGGGTAGCACAGATACGCAGTATTTT.

The V gene is TRBV6-5, the J gene TRBJ2-3, with TRBD2 matching over 7 bases. J gave up 6 bases and V 4 bases, and 10 bases lay outside the gene matches. CDR1 MNHEY and CDR2 SVGAGI come from the germline V gene. This CDR3 spans 15 amino acids. The chain's CDR3 is CASSFGLGVGDTQYF. The DNA for the CDR3 is TGTGCCAGCAGTTTTGGACTAGGGGTGGGTGATACGCAGTATTTT.

Note on this clone: Other DNA sequences in the sample encode the same CDR3. The rearrangement joins TRBV29-1 to TRBJ2-5; weak D call: TRBD2 (5 bases). With 2 bases removed from V and 2 bases from J, the gap between germline ends came to 6 bases. This CDR3 is built from 12 residues. Germline V gene lookup returns CDR1 SQVTM and CDR2 ANQGSEA. CDR3 DNA: TGCAGCGTTGAACGGACTCAAGAGACCCAGTACTTC. As protein: CSVERTQETQYF.

This rearrangement joins TRBV19 to TRBJ1-1, with D maybe TRBD1 (6 bases). V was trimmed by 5 bases and J by 11 bases, leaving 15 bases between them. The CDR3 is made up of 12 amino acids. Per the germline V gene, CDR1 is LNHDA and CDR2 is SQIVND (reference sequence). CDR3 in DNA: TGTGCCAGTAGTTGGGGGGCTGATGTGGCTTTCTTT. Translating gives CASSWGADVAFF.